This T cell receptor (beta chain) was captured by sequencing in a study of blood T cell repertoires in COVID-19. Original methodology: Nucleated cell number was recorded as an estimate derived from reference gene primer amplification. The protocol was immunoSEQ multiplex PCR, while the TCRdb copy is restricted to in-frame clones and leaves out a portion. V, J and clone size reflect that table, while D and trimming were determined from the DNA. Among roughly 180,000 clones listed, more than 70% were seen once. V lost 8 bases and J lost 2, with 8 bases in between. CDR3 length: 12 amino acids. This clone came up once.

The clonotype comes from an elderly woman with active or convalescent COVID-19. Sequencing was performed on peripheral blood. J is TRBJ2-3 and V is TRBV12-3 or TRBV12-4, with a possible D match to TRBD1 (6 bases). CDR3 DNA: TGTGCCAGCGGGACATACACAGATACGCAGTATTTT. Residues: CASGTYTDTQYF.